Listed below are T cell receptor beta chains from one sample, sequenced in a study of T-cell memory formation after mild COVID-19. MiXCR, applied by TCRdb to the 5' RACE reads, yields one record per CDR3 protein. Of approximately 430,000 distinct CDR3 sequences in the sample, more than 20% were seen once. Sequenced sample: PBMCs or a T cell subset sorted from them (not recorded which). The receptors come from an adult woman who had mild COVID-19 (a few samples of this study predate the infection). Cell type and time point are not known. CDR3s include the opening cysteine and the closing phenylalanine or tryptophan. Fields, in order: D gene, clone size, V gene, J gene, CDR3 protein, CDR3 DNA. D genes are given only for firm matches. Size is stated for part of the rows, as once, few or many counts, or as a class when the clone is expanded.

TRBD1,many,TRBV20-1,TRBJ1-2,CSARTGNYGYTF,TGCAGTGCTCGGACAGGGAACTATGGCTACACCTTC
TRBD1,-,TRBV27,TRBJ2-7,CASSGPGQGLYEQYF,TGTGCCAGCTCCGGTCCGGGACAGGGTCTCTACGAGCAGTACTTC
-,-,TRBV7-2,TRBJ2-3,CASSLISSTDTQYF,TGTGCCAGCAGCTTAATATCTAGCACAGATACGCAGTATTTT
TRBD1,few,TRBV7-7,TRBJ2-5,CASSQDRGLETQYF,TGTGCTAGCAGTCAGGACAGGGGGCTGGAGACCCAGTACTTC
-,-,TRBV12-3/TRBV12-4,TRBJ2-1,CASTVGGEQFF,TGTGCCAGCACCGTGGGCGGTGAGCAGTTCTTC
TRBD2,-,TRBV5-4,TRBJ2-7,CASSLFLADYEQYF,TGTGCCAGCAGCTTGTTCCTAGCGGACTACGAGCAGTACTTC
-,many,TRBV29-1,TRBJ2-4,CSVEASTRSGAKNIQYF,TGCAGCGTTGAGGCTAGCACCCGATCCGGGGCCAAAAACATTCAGTACTTC
TRBD2,few,TRBV12-3/TRBV12-4,TRBJ2-7,CASSRSGGALEQYF,TGTGCCAGCAGTCGTAGCGGGGGGGCCCTCGAGCAGTACTTC
-,few,TRBV12-3/TRBV12-4,TRBJ2-5,CASSLGTVSWETQYF,TGTGCCAGCAGTTTAGGGACGGTCTCATGGGAGACCCAGTACTTC
-,-,TRBV5-1,TRBJ2-3,CASSLELHWRPTDTQYF,TGCGCCAGCAGCTTGGAACTCCACTGGCGGCCCACAGATACGCAGTATTTT
TRBD2,few,TRBV10-3,TRBJ2-7,CAISDLTGTSGSSGTYEQYF,TGTGCCATCAGTGATTTAACCGGGACTAGCGGGAGCTCTGGCACCTACGAGCAGTACTTC
-,-,TRBV11-2,TRBJ2-5,CASSQTRGEETQYF,TGTGCCAGCAGCCAGACTAGAGGGGAGGAGACCCAGTACTTC
-,many,TRBV12-3/TRBV12-4,TRBJ2-1,CASSLPPNEQFF,TGTGCCAGCAGTTTACCCCCCAATGAGCAGTTCTTC
-,few,TRBV4-3,TRBJ2-3,CASSLQTDTQYF,TGCGCCAGCAGCCTCCAAACAGATACGCAGTATTTT
TRBD1,few,TRBV29-1,TRBJ2-1,CSVAPGQGLFNEQFF,TGCAGCGTTGCGCCGGGACAGGGGTTATTCAATGAGCAGTTCTTC
-,-,TRBV29-1,TRBJ2-7,CSVVRDSYEQYF,TGCAGCGTGGTGCGGGACTCCTACGAGCAGTACTTC
TRBD1,-,TRBV25-1,TRBJ2-1,CASSDPGTGDNEQFF,TGTGCCAGCAGTGATCCCGGGACAGGAGACAATGAGCAGTTCTTC
TRBD1,few,TRBV12-3/TRBV12-4,TRBJ2-2,CASSVSGTGGSGELFF,TGTGCCAGCAGTGTCTCCGGGACAGGTGGTTCCGGGGAGCTGTTTTTT
-,few,TRBV10-3,TRBJ2-3,CAISRGTSTDTQYF,TGTGCCATCAGTCGCGGTACTAGCACAGATACGCAGTATTTT
-,few,TRBV7-3,TRBJ2-3,CASSLSPLKTDTQYF,TGTGCCAGCAGCTTATCCCCGCTGAAAACAGATACGCAGTATTTT
-,few,TRBV3-1,TRBJ2-1,CASSQGFTNEQFF,TGTGCCAGCAGCCAAGGGTTTACCAATGAGCAGTTCTTC
-,-,TRBV7-9,TRBJ2-3,CASSQQQGITDTQYF,TGTGCCAGCAGCCAACAACAAGGGATCACAGATACGCAGTATTTT
TRBD1,-,TRBV2,TRBJ1-5,CASKSGQWGNQPQHF,TGTGCCAGCAAGTCGGGACAGTGGGGCAATCAGCCCCAGCATTTT
-,few,TRBV29-1,TRBJ1-5,CSVRVGSGNQPQHF,TGCAGCGTTCGTGTGGGGTCGGGGAATCAGCCCCAGCATTTT
-,-,TRBV15,TRBJ1-2,CATSTIQEIPNYGYTF,TGTGCCACCAGCACAATCCAGGAGATCCCTAACTATGGCTACACCTTC
-,few,TRBV6-6,TRBJ2-1,CASNLASPSYNEQFF,TGTGCCAGCAACCTAGCGTCACCCTCCTACAATGAGCAGTTCTTC
-,few,TRBV7-9,TRBJ1-1,CASSPGAGVATEAFF,TGTGCCAGCAGCCCCGGTGCAGGGGTGGCCACTGAAGCTTTCTTT
TRBD1,-,TRBV7-9,TRBJ1-6,CASSWDRNSPLHF,TGTGCCAGCAGTTGGGACAGGAATTCACCCCTCCACTTT
-,few,TRBV7-2,TRBJ2-3,CASSLYKRPGTDTQYF,TGTGCCAGCAGCTTATATAAGCGACCTGGCACAGATACGCAGTATTTT
-,-,TRBV20-1,TRBJ1-2,CSAREGRTNYGYTF,TGCAGTGCTAGAGAGGGGAGGACAAACTATGGCTACACCTTC
-,-,TRBV3-1,TRBJ2-7,CASSQDGTVFPYF,TGTGCCAGCAGCCAAGACGGGACCGTCTTTCCGTACTTC
TRBD1,few,TRBV7-2,TRBJ1-1,CASSLGQGARTEAFF,TGTGCCAGCAGCTTGGGACAGGGGGCGCGGACTGAAGCTTTCTTT
-,-,TRBV21-1,TRBJ1-5,CASSKMIRESLSNQPQHF,TGTGCCAGCAGCAAAATGATCAGGGAATCACTTAGCAATCAGCCCCAGCATTTT
-,-,TRBV2,TRBJ1-5,CASSERAGNQPQHF,TGTGCCAGCAGTGAAAGGGCAGGGAATCAGCCCCAGCATTTT
TRBD1,few,TRBV4-1,TRBJ2-7,CASSPAQTGGNEQYF,TGCGCCAGCAGCCCCGCTCAGACAGGGGGAAACGAGCAGTACTTC